This TCR beta chain comes out of a study of early T cells in non-severe SARS-CoV-2 infection. In the study overall: Chains were unpaired, as sequencing was done on bulk RNA from unsorted whole blood.

V dropped 1 base and J dropped 3 bases, with 21 bases sitting between them. The CDR3 is made up of 18 amino acids. Germline CDR1 and CDR2: SGHVS and FQNEAQ. Findings and limits, study-wide: Anti-spike CD8 specificities were favored by VDJdb matching, whose results missed private and CD4 specificities.

This clonotype was observed a few times. Its specificity is not known. Individual cDNA molecules carried attached unique molecular identifiers. MiXCR, applied by TCRdb to the 5' RACE reads, yields one record per CDR3 protein. There are some 70,000 distinct CDR3 sequences in the sample; less than 5.5% occur only once, and 4% to 5% lies in the top ten. This clonotype was obtained from an adult who was a healthcare worker with PCR-confirmed SARS-CoV-2 infection or an uninfected control (not recorded which). Sample: whole blood. This sequence joins TRBV7-8 and TRBJ1-2, with D possibly TRBD1 on 6 matching bases. The CDR3 is CASSLETAGDGLYYGYTF. In DNA, the CDR3 is TGTGCCAGCAGCTTAGAAACGGCAGGGGACGGTCTTTACTATGGCTACACCTTC.